This TCR beta chain was recovered during a study of tumor-infiltrating lymphocytes in localized non-small cell lung cancer (TCRdb year 2021). Regarding the research as a whole: Patients whose samples were collected after neoadjuvant chemotherapy, as well as both smokers and never-smokers and several histologies, were included in the cohort. From each patient came resected tumor tissue plus uninvolved lung tissue from that same patient, and the uninvolved lung tissue was described as non-adjacent to the tumor. Flow cytometry, multiplex immunofluorescence, RNA-seq, exome sequencing and proteomics were applied to the same patients as TCR sequencing, which was one of several integrated assays. The overall ICON cohort comprised 150 or so surgical patients with localized non-small cell lung cancer whose tumors were resected. A total of around 58 patients were part of the paired comparison of immunoSEQ T-cell fraction between tumor and uninvolved lung.

ICON enrollment began in early 2016, and the last patient was enrolled in 2018. In a subcohort of under 95 patients, fresh tumor and matched uninvolved tissue were collected for in-depth immune analyses, with TCR sequencing among those analyses. DNA isolated from bulk tissue, without cell sorting, was used for TCR sequencing. Worth noting for this clone: Its antigen is currently not known. No base qualities exist here, and no much larger clone lies one base off it.

The T-cell fraction in tumor and uninvolved lung tissue was provided by TCR sequencing with the immunoSEQ assay. The published analysis was carried out like this. In the survival analysis, patients were divided into a high T-cell fraction group (upper tertile) and a low T-cell fraction group (lower two tertiles), and the two groups were compared using a log-rank test. A signed-rank test was used to test differences in T-cell fraction between paired tumor and uninvolved lung samples. TCRdb holds this immuneACCESS table with in-frame rearrangements only. Some clones are missing; in checked studies, unresolved V genes explain under half, and the rest has no known cause. For V, J and clone size, that table is used; D and trimming come from the DNA. Counted in this sample were around 6,700 clones; 70% to 80% of them appeared once. Of the sample, roughly 15% is held by the ten largest clones. For this chain, trimming is 3 bases at the V end and 2 bases at the J end, and the number of junction bases without a gene match is 7. The CDR3 contains 15 residues, cysteine and phenylalanine counted. Only CDR3 DNA is held: 45 bases, read in frame from base 1. The germline V gene gives CDR1 as SGDLS and CDR2 as YYNGEE.

Points the paper makes about the study in general: Different pieces of the same tissue were used for different assays, so technical variation could not be separated from intratumor heterogeneity. In line with immunofluorescence CD3 counts, TCRbeta sequencing supported higher T cell infiltration in tumors compared with uninvolved lung tissue. No difference in TCR-derived T-cell fraction was observed between the flow cytometry-defined immunotypes IM1 (good prognosis) and IM2 (poor prognosis). Assay coverage varied across patients depending on available tissue quantity, so only a subset of the cohort had TCR sequencing.

The source is a human donor with non-small cell lung cancer. The sequencing input was uninvolved lung tissue not adjacent to the tumor. The chain uses TRBV9 and TRBJ2-5; TRBD2 aligns with 7 central bases. The base sequence is TGTGCCAGCAGCGCAGCTGGACTAGGACAAGAGACCCAGTACTTC. Its translation reads: CASSAAGLGQETQYF.